Below, 18 T cell receptor beta chains from the same sample are listed, as sequenced in a study of control samples from healthy donors and cancer patients. Measured with immunoSEQ multiplex PCR; TCRdb has only the in-frame clones, and not every one. The table has about 55,000 clones, 90% to 96% seen once. Sequencing was performed on blood. These TCRs come from a woman aged 18-35 years in good health.

This chain joins TRBV25-1 and TRBJ2-5; D is unclear. CDR1 is MGHDK, CDR2 SYGVNS, per germline. The CDR3 loop spans 13 amino acids. The V gene lost 4 bases and the J gene lost 5 bases, with 11 bases spanning the gap. The CDR3 DNA sequence: TGTGCCAGCAGTGTACTCTGGAGCGAGACCCAGTACTTC. The encoded protein is CASSVLWSETQYF.

This clone was observed once. The chain joins TRBV4-1 to TRBJ1-6; no clear D. V lost 1 base and J lost 0, with 10 bases in between. Germline V gene sequence: CDR1 MGHRA, CDR2 YSYEKL. CDR3 size: 17 residues. The CDR3 protein is CASSQAPGSSYNSPLHF. The CDR3 DNA is TGCGCCAGCAGCCAAGCTCCGGGGAGCTCCTATAATTCACCCCTCCACTTT.

The count of this clone is one. The chain has TRBV11-2 and TRBJ1-1, with D possibly matching TRBD1 (5 bases). V lost 3 bases and J lost 1, with 6 bases in between. Looked up from germline, CDR1 is SGHAT and CDR2 is FQNNGV. The CDR3 length is 13 residues. The CDR3 here is CASSFQGNTEAFF. The DNA for the CDR3 is TGTGCCAGCAGCTTTCAGGGGAACACTGAAGCTTTCTTT.

This sequence joins TRBV6-2 or TRBV6-3 and TRBJ2-3; 9 bases fit TRBD2. V shed 2 bases, J shed 4 bases, and the junction held 13 bases outside the gene matches. CDR3 length: 18 residues. CDR1 and CDR2 (germline): MNHEY, SVGEGT. The CDR3 here is CASSYGPRGGVGADTQYF. Here the CDR3 DNA reads TGTGCCAGCAGTTACGGACCCCGCGGGGGGGTCGGGGCAGATACGCAGTATTTT.

A note on this clone: Other DNA sequences in this specimen translate into the identical CDR3. V gene TRBV6-4 combines with J gene TRBJ2-3, with no clear D. Trimming stripped 0 bases from V and 1 base from J, with 8 bases between. This CDR3 spans 15 amino acids. Germline V lookup: CDR1 MRHNA, CDR2 SNTAGT. The CDR3 region is CASSDSGQGTDTQYF. In DNA, the CDR3 is TGTGCCAGCAGTGACTCTGGGCAAGGCACAGATACGCAGTATTTT.

This clone appeared once. The chain uses TRBV5-6 and TRBJ2-2; D call uncertain. Germline V gene data show CDR1 as SGHDT and CDR2 as YYEEEE. The CDR3 length is 11 residues. Trimming stripped 4 bases from V and 6 bases from J, with 4 bases between. The DNA of the CDR3 is TGTGCCAGCAGCCGCCCCGGGGAGCTGTTTTTT. Translating it yields CASSRPGELFF. Full variable domain (missing parts from reference TRBV5-6 and TRBJ2-2): DAGVTQSPTHLIKTRGQQVTLRCSPKSGHDTVSWYQQALGQGPQFIFQYYEEEERQRGNFPDRFSGHQFPNYSSELNVNALLLGDSALYLCASSRPGELFFGEGSRLTVL.

V usage is TRBV5-4 and J usage is TRBJ2-1; TRBD2 matches 12 bases. Unmatched junction bases numbered 12, after V lost 7 bases and J lost 10 bases. The CDR3 is 15 amino acids. Germline CDR1 reads SGHNT; CDR2 reads YYREEE (reference sequence). The CDR3 reads CASQTPSGGAGEQFF. The CDR3 DNA reads as TGTGCCAGCCAGACCCCTAGCGGGGGGGCCGGGGAGCAGTTCTTC.

This chain links TRBV2 with TRBJ2-5; 11 nucleotides agree with TRBD2. The CDR3 has 15 amino acids. V was clipped by 5 bases and J by 1 base; unmatched bases: 3. Germline V lookup: CDR1 SNHLY, CDR2 FYNNEI. The CDR3 DNA follows: TGTGCCAGCAGTTCGGGACTAGCGGCCCAAGAGACCCAGTACTTC. Protein product: CASSSGLAAQETQYF.

The chain carries TRBV10-2 and TRBJ2-3; 12 nucleotides align to TRBD2. CDR3 length: 16 residues. Trimming took 1 base from V and 6 from J; bases not matched to a gene: 5. Germline V gene lookup returns CDR1 WSHSY and CDR2 SAAADI. The CDR3 bases are TGCGCCAGCAGTGAGTGGCTAGCGGGGGGGCAGGATACGCAGTATTTT. This sequence encodes CASSEWLAGGQDTQYF.

The rearrangement links TRBV15 to TRBJ1-2, with 7 bases that match TRBD1. J lost 5 bases, V lost 9 bases, and 9 bases had no gene match. Looked up from germline, CDR1 is LNHNV and CDR2 is YYDKDF (reference sequence). CDR3 length: 13 residues. The DNA of the CDR3 is TGTGCCACAGGCCGGGACAGAAATTATGGCTACACCTTC. Amino acids: CATGRDRNYGYTF.

V is TRBV6-5 and J is TRBJ1-2, with a tentative D call TRBD1 (6 bases). This CDR3 contains 13 residues. The V and J ends lost 5 bases and 4 bases respectively, with 11 bases between them. Germline CDR1 and CDR2: MNHEY and SVGAGI. The CDR3 sequence: CASSRTESYGYTF. CDR3 in DNA: TGTGCCAGCAGTAGGACAGAAAGCTATGGCTACACCTTC.

This chain links TRBV30 with TRBJ1-2, with D possibly being TRBD1 (6 bases). CDR1 GTSNPN and CDR2 SVGIG come from the germline V gene (reference sequence). V was cut by 5 bases and J by 7 bases, with 17 bases left in between. CDR3 length equals 13 residues. The CDR3 DNA follows: TGTGCCTGGTCCTTCCAGGGGCTGGGTGGCTACACCTTC. As protein: CAWSFQGLGGYTF. The full variable domain, its missing parts supplied by reference TRBV30 and TRBJ1-2, is SQTIHQWPATLVQPVGSPLSLECTVEGTSNPNLYWYRQAAGRGLQLLFYSVGIGQISSEVPQNLSASRPQDRQFILSSKKLLLSDSGFYLCAWSFQGLGGYTFGSGTRLTVV.

The chain links TRBV10-3 to TRBJ2-3; D tentatively fits TRBD1 or TRBD2 (5 bases each). The CDR3 spans 16 residues. V lost 0 bases, J lost 4 bases, and 14 bases lay in between. Germline V gives CDR1 ENHRY, CDR2 SYGVKD. CDR3: CAISESRDDLADTQYF. As DNA, the CDR3 is TGTGCCATCAGTGAGTCTAGGGACGACCTGGCAGATACGCAGTATTTT.

The chain carries TRBV6-2 or TRBV6-3 and TRBJ2-1; TRBD2 agrees at 10 bases. CDR1 MNHEY and CDR2 SVGEGT come from the germline V gene. The CDR3 sequence is 15 residues long. V lost 2 bases and J lost 10; bases outside the gene matches: 8. The CDR3 protein is CASSYPAGGPREQFF. The DNA of the CDR3 is TGTGCCAGCAGTTACCCAGCGGGGGGGCCTCGGGAGCAGTTCTTC.

In its sample, this clone was seen once. The gene calls are TRBV6-5 and TRBJ1-1; 7 bases align to TRBD1. The V gene's germline CDR1 is MNHEY and CDR2 SVGAGI. Losses at the gene ends were 6 bases for V and 6 bases for J; bases not matched to a gene: 10. This CDR3 is built from 14 residues. Written as DNA, the CDR3 is TGTGCCAGCAGGAGAGTACAGGGGAAGGCTGAAGCTTTCTTT. It yields the protein CASRRVQGKAEAFF.

The chain links TRBV19 to TRBJ1-6; a possible D gene is TRBD1 (6 bases). The V and J ends lost 6 bases and 6 bases respectively, with 9 bases between them. CDR1 is LNHDA, CDR2 SQIVND, per germline (reference sequence). CDR3 length: 13 amino acids. The CDR3 DNA reads as TGTGCCAGTAGACCGGACAGTAATTCACCCCTCCACTTT. It yields the protein CASRPDSNSPLHF.

This clone appeared a single time. The genes are TRBV5-1 and TRBJ2-1, with D uncertain. CDR1 is SGHRS, CDR2 YFSETQ, per germline. CDR3 size: 13 residues. V lost 0 bases and J lost 5, with 6 bases in between. CDR3 coding DNA: TGCGCCAGCAGCTTGGCGGCTGACAATGAGCAGTTCTTC. Protein product: CASSLAADNEQFF.

This rearrangement joins TRBV21-1 to TRBJ1-2. TRBV21-1 is termed a pseudogene. This CDR3 contains 16 residues. In DNA, the CDR3 is TGTGCCAGCTACAAGGGGAGTCGGGATACTAACTATGGCTACACCTTC. Amino acids: CASYKGSRDTNYGYTF.